This passage covers 16 T cell receptor beta chains from one sample sequenced in a study. TCRdb re-called the RT-PCR reads with MiXCR, one entry per CDR3 protein. This table holds 650,000 to 800,000 distinct CDR3 sequences, 14% found once. The material sequenced was memory CD4+ T cells from blood. These receptor sequences come from a female donor in good health, serving as a healthy control.

The table lists this clonotype with many counts. This chain joins TRBV29-1 and TRBJ1-1; TRBD1 is a possible D gene (5 bases). This CDR3 contains 14 residues. The germline gives CDR1 SQVTM, CDR2 ANQGSEA. Trimming removed 2 bases from V and 3 bases from J, with 13 bases in between. CDR3 in amino acids: CSVERSWGDTEAFF. CDR3 nucleotides: TGCAGCGTTGAAAGATCATGGGGGGACACTGAAGCTTTCTTT.

About this clonotype: Since a much larger clone is just one base distant, this may be a read error. The V and J genes are TRBV20-1 and TRBJ1-6; 8 bases are a match to TRBD1. CDR1 is DFQATT, CDR2 SNEGSKA, per germline (reference sequence). The CDR3 extends over 13 amino acids. Here the CDR3 reads CSARTGGNSPLRF. The CDR3 bases are TGCAGTGCTAGAACAGGGGGGAATTCACCCCTCCGCTTT.

DNA for the CDR3: TGTGCCAGCAGTTGGCAGAGCTATGGCTACACCTTC. Translated, it gives CASSWQSYGYTF. J is TRBJ1-2 and V is TRBV6-2 or TRBV6-3; D is unclear. Germline loops: CDR1 MNHEY, CDR2 SVGEGT. V lost 4 bases and J 4 bases, leaving 7 bases between the germline ends. This CDR3 has 12 residues.

This clonotype was seen many times. This chain joins TRBV6-5 and TRBJ1-2, with D perhaps matching TRBD1 (5 bases). CDR1 and CDR2 from the germline V gene are MNHEY and SVGAGI. CDR3 length equals 14 residues. V lost 2 bases to trimming and J lost 7 bases, with 14 bases between them. The CDR3 loop is CASSYRGGRGGYTF. In DNA, the CDR3 is TGTGCCAGCAGTTACCGGGGGGGAAGAGGTGGCTACACCTTC.

This clonotype has just a few counts. The chain has TRBV20-1 and TRBJ1-4; D not certain. Trimming left V 3 bases short and J 6 bases short, with 8 bases between. This CDR3 is built from 12 residues. Germline V gene sequence: CDR1 DFQATT, CDR2 SNEGSKA (reference sequence). CDR3 sequence reads: CSASPADEKLFF. In DNA form, the CDR3 reads TGCAGTGCTAGTCCGGCAGATGAAAAACTGTTTTTT.

A few counts support this clonotype. This chain joins TRBV28 and TRBJ2-7; 8 positions match TRBD1. With V trimmed by 6 bases and J by 2 bases, 9 bases remained unmatched. Germline V gene data show CDR1 as MDHEN and CDR2 as SYDVKM. The CDR3 is 15 amino acids. The CDR3 nucleotides are TGTGCCAGCAGCAGCACACAGGGGGTCACCTACGAGCAGTACTTC. Its protein product is CASSSTQGVTYEQYF.

This sequence joins TRBV7-8 and TRBJ2-1, with TRBD2 as a possible D gene (6 bases). The CDR3 has 16 residues. The ends were cut back, 5 bases at V and 1 base at J, with 15 bases in the middle. Germline CDR1 is SGHVS and CDR2 is FQNEAQ. CDR3 sequence reads: CASSLRGILSYNEQFF. The CDR3 region has the DNA TGTGCCAGCAGCCTTCGGGGGATCCTTTCCTACAATGAGCAGTTCTTC. The variable domain in full, completed from reference TRBV7-8 and TRBJ2-1, reads GAGVSQSPRYKVAKRGQDVALRCDPISGHVSLFWYQQALGQGPEFLTYFQNEAQLDKSGLPSDRFFAERPEGSVSTLKIQRTQQEDSAVYLCASSLRGILSYNEQFFGPGTRLTVL.

Only one count was recorded for this clonotype. This sequence joins TRBV19 and TRBJ1-5; D is uncertain. The CDR3 loop spans 19 amino acids. Trimming removed 0 bases at V and 1 base at J, with 19 bases between. Germline V gene lookup returns CDR1 LNHDA and CDR2 SQIVND (reference sequence). The CDR3 DNA is TGTGCCAGTAGTATAGATTTTGGGCACAGCCGATTCAGCAATCAGCCCCAGCATTTT. This gives the protein CASSIDFGHSRFSNQPQHF.

This clonotype was counted at least ten times. The CDR3: CSAPGSSPGIQYF. For the CDR3, the DNA is TGCAGTGCTCCCGGGTCGTCCCCCGGCATTCAGTACTTC. The chain joins TRBV20-1 to TRBJ2-4; D is undetermined. With 5 bases removed from V and 9 bases from J, the gap between germline ends came to 17 bases. The CDR3 length is 13 residues. Per germline, CDR1 DFQATT and CDR2 SNEGSKA (reference sequence).

There are many counts of this clonotype. The chain has TRBV15 and TRBJ2-7, with D perhaps TRBD1 or TRBD2 (5 bases each). The CDR3 is made up of 14 amino acids. Trimming removed 1 base at V and 6 bases at J, with 13 bases between. Germline CDR1 reads LNHNV; CDR2 reads YYDKDF (reference sequence). The CDR3 loop is CATSRASGSGEQYF. The DNA for the CDR3 is TGTGCCACCAGCAGAGCTTCAGGGAGCGGCGAGCAGTACTTC. The whole variable domain, filled in from reference TRBV15 and TRBJ2-7, reads DAMVIQNPRYQVTQFGKPVTLSCSQTLNHNVMYWYQQKSSQAPKLLFHYYDKDFNNEADTPDNFQSRRPNTSFCFLDIRSPGLGDTAMYLCATSRASGSGEQYFGPGTRLTVT.

CDR3 amino acids: CASSLVATGTDTQYF. CDR3 nucleotide sequence: TGCGCCAGCAGCTTGGTAGCGACAGGCACAGATACGCAGTATTTT. The chain has TRBV5-1 and TRBJ2-3; D tentatively reads TRBD1 or TRBD2 (5 bases each). From germline, CDR1 is SGHRS and CDR2 YFSETQ. Trimming shortened V by 0 bases and J by 1 base, and 9 bases separated the two germline ends. The CDR3 has 15 amino acids.

There are a few counts of this clonotype. This rearrangement joins TRBV9 to TRBJ2-7, with TRBD1 as a possible D gene (6 bases). The CDR3 consists of 13 residues. Germline V gene sequence: CDR1 SGDLS, CDR2 YYNGEE. Trimming left V 7 bases short and J 5 bases short, with 16 bases between. The CDR3 reads CASGPTGGNEQYF. CDR3 nucleotides: TGTGCCAGCGGACCGACAGGTGGGAACGAGCAGTACTTC.

The rearrangement links TRBV20-1 to TRBJ2-3; tentatively, D is TRBD1 or TRBD2 (6 bases each). Germline-derived CDR1 and CDR2 are DFQATT and SNEGSKA (reference sequence). This CDR3 is built from 15 residues. The ends were cut back, 6 bases at V and 2 bases at J, with 18 bases in the middle. The CDR3 DNA is TGCAGTGCGTTCGGAGGGGGATCCCACACAGATACGCAGTATTTT. It encodes CSAFGGGSHTDTQYF.

CDR3 sequence: CASSQEIASGRIARSYNEQFF. CDR3 DNA: TGTGCCAGCAGCCAAGAAATTGCTAGCGGGAGAATTGCGCGGTCCTACAATGAGCAGTTCTTC. The chain is built from TRBV3-1 and TRBJ2-1, with TRBD2 identical over 10 bases. V shed 0 bases and J 1 base; nucleotides not matched to a gene: 15. The length of the CDR3 is 21 residues. Germline CDR1 and CDR2: LGHDT and YNNKEL (reference sequence).

This clonotype was found many times. The chain has TRBV6-5 and TRBJ2-5, with 9 bases identical to TRBD1. V was pared by 4 bases and J by 5 bases, with 5 bases of the junction left unmatched. In germline, CDR1 is MNHEY, CDR2 SVGAGI. The CDR3 has 14 amino acids. The CDR3 loop reads CASSSGTGFETQYF. CDR3 bases: TGTGCCAGCAGTTCCGGGACAGGGTTCGAGACCCAGTACTTC.

This chain uses TRBV15 with TRBJ1-2, with a weak D call TRBD1 (5 bases). CDR1 and CDR2 (germline): LNHNV, YYDKDF (reference sequence). V gave up 0 bases and J gave up 12 bases, with 17 bases separating them. The CDR3 runs to 14 residues. Here the CDR3 DNA reads TGTGCCACCAGCAGAGATGTGGGGCTAGCTGGAAACACCTTC. Its translation is CATSRDVGLAGNTF.